Listed here are 12 T cell receptor beta chains from one sample, sequenced in a study of T cell responses to AZD1222 COVID-19 vaccine. Libraries were prepared by immunoSEQ multiplex PCR; TCRdb keeps only in-frame clonotypes and omits some of them. This sample has 150,000 or so clones, with approximately 91% found just once. The source was peripheral blood, collected 28 days after the second AZD1222 dose. These receptors were collected from an adult who received the AZD1222 COVID-19 vaccine.

The chain is built from TRBV5-4 and TRBJ2-1, with 7 bases lining up with TRBD2. Trimming removed 0 bases from V and 5 bases from J; junction bases left unmatched: 8. Germline lookup yields CDR1 SGHNT and CDR2 YYREEE (reference sequence). This CDR3 contains 16 residues. CDR3 DNA sequence: TGTGCCAGCAGCTTGGCCGTGTCTAGCGGAAACAATGAGCAGTTCTTC. It is translated as CASSLAVSSGNNEQFF.

The chain employs TRBV18 and TRBJ1-4; D gene unclear. Germline lookup yields CDR1 KGHSH and CDR2 LQKENI. CDR3 size: 15 residues. Trimming left V 2 bases short and J 3 bases short, with 10 bases between. The CDR3 nucleotides are TGTGCCAGCTCACCAACCGGGGTTCCTAATGAAAAACTGTTTTTT. It is translated as CASSPTGVPNEKLFF.

The chain employs TRBV7-2 and TRBJ2-5, with D possibly being TRBD2 (5 bases). The ends were cut back, 1 base at V and 6 bases at J, with 15 bases in the middle. There are 15 residues in the CDR3. CDR1 is SGHTA, CDR2 FQGNSA, per germline. CDR3 nucleotides: TGTGCCAGCAGCTTAGGCAAAGGGAGCCGGCAGACCCAGTACTTC. Protein product: CASSLGKGSRQTQYF.

The chain joins TRBV7-9 to TRBJ1-1; the D gene is possibly TRBD1 (5 bases). With 1 base removed from V and 0 bases from J, the gap between germline ends came to 9 bases. This CDR3 is built from 15 residues. CDR1 SEHNR and CDR2 FQNEAQ come from the germline V gene (reference sequence). The CDR3 sequence: CASSLGGLMNTEAFF. DNA of the CDR3: TGTGCCAGCAGCTTAGGGGGCCTTATGAACACTGAAGCTTTCTTT. The full variable domain, completed using reference TRBV7-9 and TRBJ1-1, is DTGVSQNPRHKITKRGQNVTFRCDPISEHNRLYWYRQTLGQGPEFLTYFQNEAQLEKSRLLSDRFSAERPKGSFSTLEIQRTEQGDSAMYLCASSLGGLMNTEAFFGQGTRLTVV.

This rearrangement joins TRBV11-2 to TRBJ2-1; D is perhaps TRBD2 (6 bases). CDR1 SGHAT and CDR2 FQNNGV come from the germline V gene. This CDR3 is 15 amino acids long. V was cut by 5 bases and J by 0 bases, with 11 bases left in between. The CDR3 sequence is CASSLSGSSYNEQFF. The CDR3, as DNA: TGTGCCAGCAGCCTTAGCGGAAGCTCCTACAATGAGCAGTTCTTC.

CDR3 region: CASSIGPGSRTEAFF. For the CDR3, the DNA is TGTGCCAGTAGTATAGGACCGGGGTCACGCACTGAAGCTTTCTTT. The chain combines TRBV19 with TRBJ1-1; no definite D call. Trimming pared 1 base from V and 4 bases from J, leaving 13 bases between. In germline, CDR1 is LNHDA, CDR2 SQIVND (reference sequence). The CDR3 covers 15 residues.

V is TRBV11-2 and J is TRBJ2-2; unclear D gene. CDR1 is SGHAT, CDR2 FQNNGV, per germline. Trimming cost V 3 bases and J 1 base, with 6 bases left between them. This CDR3 contains 14 residues. In nucleotides, the CDR3 is TGTGCCAGCAGCTTTGACGGGAACACCGGGGAGCTGTTTTTT. Encoded protein: CASSFDGNTGELFF.

The chain couples TRBV20-1 to TRBJ2-2; D unclear. Germline CDR1 DFQATT, CDR2 SNEGSKA (reference sequence). The CDR3 loop spans 14 amino acids. V lost 3 bases and J lost 6, with 14 bases in between. The CDR3 protein is CSASPLESAGELFF. The CDR3 bases are TGCAGTGCTAGTCCGCTGGAATCAGCCGGGGAGCTGTTTTTT.

CDR3: CASSWVIQETQYF. Written as DNA, the CDR3 is TGCGCCAGCAGCTGGGTTATTCAAGAGACCCAGTACTTC. This chain uses TRBV5-1 with TRBJ2-5; D is undetermined. The germline V gene has CDR1 SGHRS and CDR2 YFSETQ. This CDR3 comprises 13 residues. Trimming stripped 3 bases from V and 2 bases from J, with 8 bases between.

About this clone itself: The DNA is left out, because the CDR3 cannot be placed on it with certainty; the CDR3 is given as TCRdb lists it. This chain uses TRBV12-3 or TRBV12-4 with TRBJ1-2; whether TRBD1, the table's D call, matches the DNA was not checked. The CDR3 length is 11 residues, termini included. The CDR3: CASSWGQGSAF.

This clone is a singleton in its sample. The rearrangement uses TRBV27 and TRBJ2-3; 9 bases align to TRBD2. V shed 5 bases, J shed 6 bases, and the junction held 9 bases outside the gene matches. The CDR3 loop spans 15 amino acids. CDR1 MNHEY and CDR2 SMNVEV come from the germline V gene (reference sequence). CDR3 in DNA: TGTGCCAGCAGTCGGCAGCGGGAGGAATGGGATACGCAGTATTTT. As protein: CASSRQREEWDTQYF.

This chain joins TRBV6-5 and TRBJ1-1, with no clear D. V shed 6 bases and J shed 5 bases, with 13 bases lying between them. This CDR3 comprises 13 residues. Germline CDR1 reads MNHEY; CDR2 reads SVGAGI. CDR3 sequence (DNA): TGTGCCAGCAGGATTACACAGACAACTGAAGCTTTCTTT. Translating gives CASRITQTTEAFF.